The entry below gives a single T cell receptor beta chain sequence along with its context. This sample is part of a study of blood T cell repertoires in COVID-19. The repertoire was sequenced with immunoSEQ multiplex PCR; TCRdb's copy has only in-frame clones and lacks some. Of 50,000 to 75,000 clones in the sample, about 76% are singletons; the top ten hold approximately 5%. The sample taken for sequencing was peripheral blood. The TCR sequence derives from a human donor in a cohort sampled during active COVID-19.

CDR3 nucleotides: TGTGCCAGCAGCCCAGATAGCCGGGGAGGGACCGGGGAGCTGTTTTTT. Translating gives CASSPDSRGGTGELFF. The chain employs TRBV7-3 and TRBJ2-2; TRBD2 agrees at 7 bases. V trimming: 5 bases; J trimming: 5 bases; junction bases outside the gene matches: 11. This CDR3 comprises 16 residues. CDR1 is SGHTA and CDR2 is FQGTGA in the germline V gene. Full variable domain (missing parts from reference TRBV7-3 and TRBJ2-2): GAGVSQTPSNKVTEKGKYVELRCDPISGHTALYWYRQSLGQGPEFLIYFQGTGAADDSGLPNDRFFAVRPEGSVSTLKIQRTERGDSAVYLCASSPDSRGGTGELFFGEGSRLTVL.